This T cell receptor beta chain stems from a study of breast tumors, draining lymph nodes, adjacent tissues. Broader study findings: Tumors had less TCR diversity than lymph nodes, more than nontumor tissue. That most tumor T cells come from lymph nodes remained unproven. Compared with basal-like, luminal-like tumors shared significantly more repertoire with nontumor tissue. Most tumor T cells seemingly derive from lymph node, then expand in tumor.

The table lists this clonotype with a few counts. Its antigen is currently unknown. With a much larger clone just one base away, this may be a read error. Trimming took 4 bases from V and 6 from J, leaving 18 bases between them. CDR3 length: 16 amino acids. CDR1 and CDR2 (germline): SGHAT, FQNNGV. Breast cancer patients provided tissue from their axillary draining lymph nodes. TCRdb re-called the multiplex PCR reads with MiXCR, one entry per CDR3 protein. The table records approximately 88,000 distinct CDR3 sequences, over 25% of them present only once. The sequencing sample was made of axillary lymph node tissue. V usage is TRBV11-2 and J usage is TRBJ2-2, with D perhaps assigned TRBD1 or TRBD2 (6 bases each). The TCR was taken from a female donor with breast cancer. Some clones in this sample may be carry-over from other donors' samples. Here the CDR3 reads CASSWGASAYAGELFF. The CDR3, as DNA: TGTGCCAGCAGCTGGGGGGCTAGCGCGTATGCCGGGGAGCTGTTTTTT. Using reference TRBV11-2 and TRBJ2-2 for the parts outside the CDR3, the full variable domain is EAGVAQSPRYKIIEKRQSVAFWCNPISGHATLYWYQQILGQGPKLLIQFQNNGVVDDSQLPKDRFSAERLKGVDSTLKIQPAKLEDSAVYLCASSWGASAYAGELFFGEGSRLTVL.